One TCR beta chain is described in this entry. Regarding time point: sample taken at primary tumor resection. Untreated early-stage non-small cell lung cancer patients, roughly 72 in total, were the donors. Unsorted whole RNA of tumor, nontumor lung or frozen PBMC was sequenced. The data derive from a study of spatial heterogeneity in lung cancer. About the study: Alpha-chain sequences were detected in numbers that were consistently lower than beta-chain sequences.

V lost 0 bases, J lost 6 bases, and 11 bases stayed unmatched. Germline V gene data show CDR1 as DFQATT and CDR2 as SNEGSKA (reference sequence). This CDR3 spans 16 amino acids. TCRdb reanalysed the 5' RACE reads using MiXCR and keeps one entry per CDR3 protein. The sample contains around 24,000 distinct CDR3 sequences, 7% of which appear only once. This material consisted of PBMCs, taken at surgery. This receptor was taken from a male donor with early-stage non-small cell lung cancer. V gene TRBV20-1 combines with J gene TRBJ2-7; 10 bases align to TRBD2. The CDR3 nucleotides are TGCAGTGCTAGAGAGGGAGCGGGAGGGCCGTCTGGCGAGCAGTACTTC. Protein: CSAREGAGGPSGEQYF.